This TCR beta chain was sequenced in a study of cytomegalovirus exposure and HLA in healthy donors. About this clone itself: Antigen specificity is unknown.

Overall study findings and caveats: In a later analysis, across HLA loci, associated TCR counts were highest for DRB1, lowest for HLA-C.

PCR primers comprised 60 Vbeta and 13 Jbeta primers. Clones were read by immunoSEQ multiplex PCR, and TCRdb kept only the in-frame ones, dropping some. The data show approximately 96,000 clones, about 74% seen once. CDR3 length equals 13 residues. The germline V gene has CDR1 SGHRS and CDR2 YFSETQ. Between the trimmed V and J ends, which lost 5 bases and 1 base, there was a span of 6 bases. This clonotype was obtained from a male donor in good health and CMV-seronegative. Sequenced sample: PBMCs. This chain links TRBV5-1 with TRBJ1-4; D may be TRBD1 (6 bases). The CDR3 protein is CASRQGTNEKLFF. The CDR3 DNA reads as TGCGCCAGCAGACAGGGAACTAATGAAAAACTGTTTTTT.